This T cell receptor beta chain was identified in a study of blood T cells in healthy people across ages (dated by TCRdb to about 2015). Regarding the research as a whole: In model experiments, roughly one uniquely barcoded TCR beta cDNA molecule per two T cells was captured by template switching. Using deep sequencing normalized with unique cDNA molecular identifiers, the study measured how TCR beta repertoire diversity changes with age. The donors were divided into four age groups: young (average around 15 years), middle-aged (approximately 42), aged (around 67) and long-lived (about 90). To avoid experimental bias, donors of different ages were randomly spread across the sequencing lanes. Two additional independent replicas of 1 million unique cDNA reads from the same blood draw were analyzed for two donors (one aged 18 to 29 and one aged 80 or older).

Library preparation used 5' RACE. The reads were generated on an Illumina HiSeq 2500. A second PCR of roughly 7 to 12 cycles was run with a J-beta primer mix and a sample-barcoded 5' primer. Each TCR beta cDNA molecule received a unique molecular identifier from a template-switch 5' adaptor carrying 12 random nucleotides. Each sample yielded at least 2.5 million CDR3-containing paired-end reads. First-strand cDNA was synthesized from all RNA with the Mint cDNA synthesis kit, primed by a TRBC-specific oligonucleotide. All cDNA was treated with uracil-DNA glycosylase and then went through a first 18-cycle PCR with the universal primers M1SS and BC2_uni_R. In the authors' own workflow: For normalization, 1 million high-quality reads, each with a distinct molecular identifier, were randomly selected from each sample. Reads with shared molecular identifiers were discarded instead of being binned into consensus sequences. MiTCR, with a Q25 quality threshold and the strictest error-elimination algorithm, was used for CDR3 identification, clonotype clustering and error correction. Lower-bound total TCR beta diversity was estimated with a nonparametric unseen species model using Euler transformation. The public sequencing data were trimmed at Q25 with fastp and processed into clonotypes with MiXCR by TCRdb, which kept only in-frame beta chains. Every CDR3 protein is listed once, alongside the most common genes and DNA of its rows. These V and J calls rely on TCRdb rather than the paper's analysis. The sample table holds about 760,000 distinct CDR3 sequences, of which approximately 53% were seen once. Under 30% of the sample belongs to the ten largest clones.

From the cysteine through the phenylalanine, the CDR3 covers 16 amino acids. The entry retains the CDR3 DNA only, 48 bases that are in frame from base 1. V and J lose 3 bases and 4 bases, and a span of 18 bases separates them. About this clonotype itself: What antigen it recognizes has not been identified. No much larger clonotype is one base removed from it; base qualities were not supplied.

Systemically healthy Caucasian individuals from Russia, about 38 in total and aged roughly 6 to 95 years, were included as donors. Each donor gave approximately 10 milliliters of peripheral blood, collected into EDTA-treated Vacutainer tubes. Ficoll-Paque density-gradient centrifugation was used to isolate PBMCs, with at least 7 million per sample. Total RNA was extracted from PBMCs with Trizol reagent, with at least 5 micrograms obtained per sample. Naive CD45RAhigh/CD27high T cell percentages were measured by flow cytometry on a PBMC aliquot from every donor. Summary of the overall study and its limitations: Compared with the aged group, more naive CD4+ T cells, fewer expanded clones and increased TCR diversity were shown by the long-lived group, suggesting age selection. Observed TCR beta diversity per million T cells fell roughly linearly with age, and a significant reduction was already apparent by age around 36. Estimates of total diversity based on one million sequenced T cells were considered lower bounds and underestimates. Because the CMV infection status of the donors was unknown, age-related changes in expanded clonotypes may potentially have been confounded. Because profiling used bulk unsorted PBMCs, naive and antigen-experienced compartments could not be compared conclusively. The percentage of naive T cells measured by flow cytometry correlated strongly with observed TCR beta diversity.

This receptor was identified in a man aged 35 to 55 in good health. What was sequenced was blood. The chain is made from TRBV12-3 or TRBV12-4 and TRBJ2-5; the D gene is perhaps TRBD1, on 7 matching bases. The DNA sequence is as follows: TGTGCCAGCAGTTTTTCCGGGTCAGGGGGGAGAGAGACCCAGTACTTC. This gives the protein CASSFSGSGGRETQYF.